The clone carrying this T cell receptor (beta chain) was picked up many times. Its antigen remains unidentified. This entry belongs to a study of blood T cells in healthy people across ages. Study results and limitations: Getting older went along with TCR beta diversity per million T cells dropping roughly linearly. Relative to aged donors, long-lived donors carried more naive CD4+ cells and displayed higher diversity.

Combining a sample-barcoded 5' primer with a J-beta primer mix, a second PCR ran for roughly 6 to 12 cycles. The template-switch adaptor, which had 12 random nucleotides, put a tag on each cDNA molecule. TCRdb processed the 5' RACE reads anew with MiXCR; each CDR3 protein has one entry. There are 1,800,000 or so distinct CDR3 sequences in the sample; about two fifths occur only once, and roughly 23% lies in the top ten. Germline V gives CDR1 SGHTA, CDR2 FQGNSA. This CDR3 has 15 residues. The germline V and J ends were trimmed by 4 bases and 3 bases, with 13 bases remaining between them. No fewer than 5.5 micrograms of total RNA were isolated from every sample.

The J gene is TRBJ2-4, the V gene TRBV7-2, with D perhaps TRBD1 (5 bases). This clonotype originated in a human donor in good health. The sample taken for sequencing was blood. CDR3 nucleotide sequence: TGTGCCAGCAGCTCGACAGCATCTGGCAAAAACATTCAGTACTTC. Protein: CASSSTASGKNIQYF.